The source of this T cell receptor (beta chain) is a study of blood T cell repertoires in COVID-19. This clone was found a few times. V was pared by 6 bases and J by 0 bases, with 9 bases between. Germline values: CDR1 KGHSH, CDR2 LQKENI. This CDR3 has 14 residues. This table comes from immunoSEQ multiplex PCR, and its TCRdb copy is limited to in-frame clones, with some not included. The table records roughly 500,000 clones, about 88% of them present only once. Recovery meant two consecutive negative NP/OP PCR tests, professional clearance, or resolved symptoms. The clonotype was recovered from a woman aged 55-70 years who had recovered from COVID-19. This chain uses TRBV18 with TRBJ1-5; no reliable D call. Sequences were obtained from PBMCs or T cells enriched from blood (not recorded which). The CDR3 region is CASSRSYSNQPQHF. The CDR3 DNA is TGTGCCAGCTCTCGGAGCTATAGCAATCAGCCCCAGCATTTT.